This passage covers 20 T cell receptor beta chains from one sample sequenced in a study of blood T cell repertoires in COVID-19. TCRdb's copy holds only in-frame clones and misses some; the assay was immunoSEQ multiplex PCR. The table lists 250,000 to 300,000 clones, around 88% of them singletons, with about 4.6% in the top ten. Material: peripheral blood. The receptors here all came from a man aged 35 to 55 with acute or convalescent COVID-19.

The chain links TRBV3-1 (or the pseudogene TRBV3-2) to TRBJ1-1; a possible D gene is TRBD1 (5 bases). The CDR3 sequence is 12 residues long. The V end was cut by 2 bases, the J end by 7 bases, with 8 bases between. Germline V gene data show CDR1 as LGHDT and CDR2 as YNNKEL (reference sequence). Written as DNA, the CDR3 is TGTGCCAGCAGCCAACAGGGAATTGAAGCTTTCTTT. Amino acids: CASSQQGIEAFF.

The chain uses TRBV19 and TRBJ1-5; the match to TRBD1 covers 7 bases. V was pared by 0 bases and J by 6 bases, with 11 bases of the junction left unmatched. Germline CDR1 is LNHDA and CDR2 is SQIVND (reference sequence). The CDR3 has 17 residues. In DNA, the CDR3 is TGTGCCAGTAGTATAGAACTGACAGGGACGATAAGTCAGCCCCAGCATTTT. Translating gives CASSIELTGTISQPQHF.

The CDR3 DNA is TGCAGTGCTGAGCAGGGGGAAGGCTACACCTTC. Translating it yields CSAEQGEGYTF. The genes are TRBV20-1 and TRBJ1-2, with 7 bases lining up with TRBD1. V trimming: 5 bases; J trimming: 8 bases; junction bases outside the gene matches: 5. CDR3 length: 11 residues. Looked up from germline, CDR1 is DFQATT and CDR2 is SNEGSKA (reference sequence).

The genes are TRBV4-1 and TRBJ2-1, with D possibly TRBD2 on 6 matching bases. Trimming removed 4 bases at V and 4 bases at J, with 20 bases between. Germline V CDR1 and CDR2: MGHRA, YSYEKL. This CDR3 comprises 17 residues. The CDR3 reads CASSPGPQRVLYNEQFF. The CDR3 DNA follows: TGCGCCAGCAGCCCGGGGCCCCAGCGGGTACTTTACAATGAGCAGTTCTTC.

In nucleotides, the CDR3 is TGTGCCAGCAGTTCCGACAGGCTGAACACTGAAGCTTTCTTT. Its translation: CASSSDRLNTEAFF. The V and J genes are TRBV9 and TRBJ1-1, with D possibly being TRBD1 (6 bases). This CDR3 is built from 14 residues. Per the germline V gene, CDR1 is SGDLS and CDR2 is YYNGEE. Trimming pared 5 bases from V and 0 bases from J, leaving 11 bases between.

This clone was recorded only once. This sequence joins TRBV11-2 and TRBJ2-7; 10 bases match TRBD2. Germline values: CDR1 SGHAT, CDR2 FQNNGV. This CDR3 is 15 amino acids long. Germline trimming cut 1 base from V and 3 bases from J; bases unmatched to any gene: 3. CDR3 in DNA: TGTGCCAGCAGCTTAGGAGGGACTAGCGACTACGAGCAGTACTTC. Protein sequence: CASSLGGTSDYEQYF.

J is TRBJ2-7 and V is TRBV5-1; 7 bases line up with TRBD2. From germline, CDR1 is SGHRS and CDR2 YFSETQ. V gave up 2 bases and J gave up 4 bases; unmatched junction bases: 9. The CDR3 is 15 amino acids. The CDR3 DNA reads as TGCGCCAGCAGCTTACAGGCCCTGGGGGGGTACGAGCAGTACTTC. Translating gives CASSLQALGGYEQYF.

This chain's CDR3 is CASSTAAGAYTEAFF. DNA for the CDR3: TGTGCCAGCAGCACCGCGGCGGGCGCGTACACTGAAGCTTTCTTT. This chain uses TRBV5-4 with TRBJ1-1; no reliable D call. This CDR3 contains 15 residues. Germline V gene sequence: CDR1 SGHNT, CDR2 YYREEE (reference sequence). The germline V and J ends were trimmed by 4 bases and 3 bases, with 16 bases remaining between them.

The CDR3 loop reads CASSPGGAGYYGYTF. CDR3 nucleotide sequence: TGCGCCAGCAGCCCAGGGGGCGCAGGGTACTATGGCTACACCTTC. The rearrangement links TRBV5-1 to TRBJ1-2, with 8 nucleotides matching TRBD1. V gave up 4 bases and J gave up 3 bases; unmatched junction bases: 8. Germline CDR1 reads SGHRS; CDR2 reads YFSETQ. The CDR3 extends over 15 amino acids.

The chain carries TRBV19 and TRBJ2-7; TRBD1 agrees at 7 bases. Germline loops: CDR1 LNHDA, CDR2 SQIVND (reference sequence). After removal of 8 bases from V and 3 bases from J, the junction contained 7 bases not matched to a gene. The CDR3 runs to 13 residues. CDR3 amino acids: CASSQGSIYEQYF. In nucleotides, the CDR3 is TGTGCCAGTTCACAGGGGTCCATCTACGAGCAGTACTTC.

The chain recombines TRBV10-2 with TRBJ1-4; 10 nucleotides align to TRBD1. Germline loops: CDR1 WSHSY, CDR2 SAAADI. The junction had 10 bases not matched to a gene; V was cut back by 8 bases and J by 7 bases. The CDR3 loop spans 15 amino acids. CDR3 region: CASADRDRGGEKLFF. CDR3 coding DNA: TGCGCCAGCGCTGACCGGGACAGGGGCGGTGAAAAACTGTTTTTT.

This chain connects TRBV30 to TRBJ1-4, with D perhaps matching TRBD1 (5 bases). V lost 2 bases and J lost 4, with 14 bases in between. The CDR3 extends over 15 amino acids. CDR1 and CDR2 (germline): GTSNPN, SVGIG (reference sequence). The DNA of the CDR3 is TGTGCCTGGAGTCCAAACACAGGTTTTAATGAAAAACTGTTTTTT. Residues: CAWSPNTGFNEKLFF. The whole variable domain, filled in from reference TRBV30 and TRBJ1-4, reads SQTIHQWPATLVQPVGSPLSLECTVEGTSNPNLYWYRQAAGRGLQLLFYSVGIGQISSEVPQNLSASRPQDRQFILSSKKLLLSDSGFYLCAWSPNTGFNEKLFFGSGTQLSVL.

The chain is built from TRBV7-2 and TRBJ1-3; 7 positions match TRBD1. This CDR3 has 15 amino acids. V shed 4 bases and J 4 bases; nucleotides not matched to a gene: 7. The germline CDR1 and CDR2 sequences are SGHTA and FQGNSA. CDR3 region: CASSSGGTAGNTIYF. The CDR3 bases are TGTGCCAGCAGCTCCGGCGGGACAGCAGGAAACACCATATATTTT.

CDR3 DNA: TGTGCCATCAGTGACTCGGGGGGGCCGGGAGAGCAGTACTTC. Translated, it gives CAISDSGGPGEQYF. This rearrangement joins TRBV10-3 to TRBJ2-7, with 8 bases that match TRBD2. The CDR3 runs 14 residues. V trimming: 3 bases; J trimming: 7 bases; junction bases outside the gene matches: 8. Germline V gene lookup returns CDR1 ENHRY and CDR2 SYGVKD.

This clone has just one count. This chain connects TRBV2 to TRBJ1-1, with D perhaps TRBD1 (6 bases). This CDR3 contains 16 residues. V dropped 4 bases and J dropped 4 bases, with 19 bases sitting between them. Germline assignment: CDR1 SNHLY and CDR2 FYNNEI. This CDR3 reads CASSVAGASRGTEAFF. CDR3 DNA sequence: TGTGCCAGCAGTGTAGCAGGGGCCTCAAGGGGCACTGAAGCTTTCTTT. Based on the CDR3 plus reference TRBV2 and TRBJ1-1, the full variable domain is EPEVTQTPSHQVTQMGQEVILRCVPISNHLYFYWYRQILGQKVEFLVSFYNNEISEKSEIFDDQFSVERPDGSNFTLKIRSTKLEDSAMYFCASSVAGASRGTEAFFGQGTRLTVV.

The CDR3 loop is CASSLGGYRGSKSYNEQFF. CDR3 nucleotides: TGCGCCAGCAGCTTGGGTGGGTATCGGGGGTCCAAATCCTACAATGAGCAGTTCTTC. This chain connects TRBV5-1 to TRBJ2-1; tentatively, D is TRBD2 (6 bases). V dropped 0 bases and J dropped 1 base, with 20 bases sitting between them. The CDR3 sequence is 19 residues long. CDR1 and CDR2 (germline): SGHRS, YFSETQ.

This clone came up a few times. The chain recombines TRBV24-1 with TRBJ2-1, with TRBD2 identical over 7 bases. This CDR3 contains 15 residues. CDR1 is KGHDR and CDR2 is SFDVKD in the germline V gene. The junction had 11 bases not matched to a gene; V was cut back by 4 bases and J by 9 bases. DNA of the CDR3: TGTGCCACCAGTGAGATCGGCCTGGCGGGGGTTGAGCAGTTCTTC. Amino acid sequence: CATSEIGLAGVEQFF.

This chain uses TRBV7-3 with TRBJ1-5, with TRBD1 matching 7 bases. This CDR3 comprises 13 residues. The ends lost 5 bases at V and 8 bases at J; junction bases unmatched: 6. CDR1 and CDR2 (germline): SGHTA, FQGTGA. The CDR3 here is CASSPNRGEPQHF. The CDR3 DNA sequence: TGTGCCAGCAGCCCTAACAGGGGTGAGCCCCAGCATTTT. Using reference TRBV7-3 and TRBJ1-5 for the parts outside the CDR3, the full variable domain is GAGVSQTPSNKVTEKGKYVELRCDPISGHTALYWYRQSLGQGPEFLIYFQGTGAADDSGLPNDRFFAVRPEGSVSTLKIQRTERGDSAVYLCASSPNRGEPQHFGDGTRLSIL.

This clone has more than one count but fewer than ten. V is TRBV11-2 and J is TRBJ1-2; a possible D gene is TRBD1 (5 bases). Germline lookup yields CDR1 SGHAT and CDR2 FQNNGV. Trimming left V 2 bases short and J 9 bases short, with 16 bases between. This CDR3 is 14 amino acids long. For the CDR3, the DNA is TGTGCCAGCAGCTTAAACACGGGGGGTGGGCGCTACACCTTC. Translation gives CASSLNTGGGRYTF.

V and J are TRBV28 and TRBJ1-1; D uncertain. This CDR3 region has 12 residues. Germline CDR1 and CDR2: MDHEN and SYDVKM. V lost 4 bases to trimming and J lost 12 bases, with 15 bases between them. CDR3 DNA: TGTGCCAGCAGTTCCCCCGGGATAGGGACTTTCTTT. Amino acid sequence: CASSSPGIGTFF.